This T cell receptor (beta chain) stems from a study of blood T cell repertoires in COVID-19 (dated by TCRdb to 2020 to 2021). With respect to the entire study: Samples covering the acute and convalescent phases of COVID-19 were provided by collaborators in the United States, Italy and Spain. The prospective study material was composed of cDNA or gDNA derived from T cells, B-cell-depleted T cells, or PBMCs. Deeply sampled blood TCRbeta repertoires from subjects exposed to, actively infected with, or recovered from COVID-19 were included in the dataset. The repertoires were made available in a free public database intended to serve as a resource for research on the immune response to SARS-CoV-2. Samples came from the ongoing ImmuneRACE study (first 160 participants) plus 1,254 subjects from 6 global collaborators. Nearly every sample came with metadata listing a de-identified subject ID, COVID-19 status, age in years and sex. Where HLA class I and class II types were available, the types were taken from metadata supplied by the sample provider, not from assay-based typing.

For this clone: Its antigen is currently not known. Nothing much larger sits one base from this clone, and base qualities are not available. Other DNA sequences from this sample encode an identical CDR3 as well.

The immunoSEQ Assay, a bias-controlled multiplex PCR, was used to amplify TCRbeta CDR3 regions from genomic DNA. Turning to the authors' computational methods: The number of nucleated cells in each sample was estimated by amplification of reference gene primers within the assay. Sequence reads were collapsed and filtered to measure the absolute abundance of every unique TCRbeta CDR3 rearrangement. For each sample, productive Simpson clonality was calculated as the square root of Simpson's diversity index over productive rearrangements. The clones in this table, taken by TCRdb from immuneACCESS, are in-frame only. Not every clone is retained; where verified, under half of the shortfall comes from an unresolved V gene, and the cause of the rest is unknown. The V and J calls and clone size are taken from that table; D and trimming were inferred from the DNA. The sample table records 150,000 to 200,000 clones; roughly 91% of these occur just once. The top ten hold about 2.3% of the sample.

The collaborating institutions used their own protocols to collect whole blood in K2EDTA tubes. For TCRbeta analysis, collaborators shipped samples in one of three forms: frozen whole blood, isolated PBMCs, or DNA extracted from either of those sample types. General conclusions and limits of the study: The amount of clinical and demographic metadata varied by source and participant and was provided uncurated.

Input material: peripheral blood. The sequence was obtained from a man younger than 35 with acute or convalescent COVID-19.

The nucleotide sequence is TGTGCTAGTGGTTTGCCGACGGGACAGGGGGCGGACATTCAGTACTTC. This gives the protein CASGLPTGQGADIQYF. The V gene is TRBV12-5 and the J gene is TRBJ2-4; 12 of the junction bases match TRBD1. The CDR3 has 16 amino acids, counting the end cysteine and phenylalanine. Only the CDR3 part of the read is kept: 48 bases, read in frame from the first base. Germline trimming: 2 bases from V, 8 bases from J; junction bases outside gene matches: 7. Taken from the germline V gene, the CDR1 and CDR2 loops are LGHNT and FRNRAP.